A single sample gave rise to the 7 T cell receptor beta chains below, sequenced in a study of post-analysis software for immune sequencing data. No antigens are known for them. cDNA libraries of TCR beta carried unique molecular identifiers. TCRdb redid the calling of the PCR reads with MiXCR, one entry per CDR3 protein. Found here are hundreds of thousands of distinct CDR3 sequences, around 60% of them singletons; the top ten hold approximately 10%. Points from the study as a whole: Controls showed lower frequencies than patients for five TRBV segments, and TRBV5-6, TRBV5-1 and TRBV20-1 were among these.

Sequences were obtained from blood. The receptor set was obtained from a girl aged 2-9 years with multiple sclerosis.

The chain carries TRBV7-9 and TRBJ1-6, with D tentatively TRBD1 (6 bases). There are 14 residues in the CDR3. Between the trimmed V and J ends, which lost 5 bases and 7 bases, there was a span of 12 bases. Germline values: CDR1 SEHNR, CDR2 FQNEAQ (reference sequence). The CDR3 protein is CASSPGVVNSPLHF. CDR3 in DNA: TGTGCCAGCAGCCCAGGGGTCGTAAATTCACCCCTCCACTTT.

The table lists this clonotype with a few counts. This chain uses TRBV5-4 with TRBJ2-1; D may be TRBD2 (6 bases). Germline CDR1 reads SGHNT; CDR2 reads YYREEE (reference sequence). The CDR3 totals 16 residues. V lost 1 base, J lost 0 bases, and 11 bases lay in between. CDR3: CASSLLEGSSYNEQFF. The CDR3 coding sequence is TGTGCCAGCAGCTTGTTGGAGGGGAGCTCCTACAATGAGCAGTTCTTC.

V and J are TRBV29-1 and TRBJ2-7, with 15 bases aligning to TRBD2. The CDR3 length is 17 residues. From germline, CDR1 is SQVTM and CDR2 ANQGSEA. V lost 5 bases, J lost 5 bases, and 13 bases stayed unmatched. In nucleotides, the CDR3 is TGCAGCGTTTCCCGGCCGGGACTAGCGGGAGGAGGCCACGAGCAGTACTTC. Protein product: CSVSRPGLAGGGHEQYF.

V and J are TRBV7-2 and TRBJ2-2; TRBD1 agrees at 7 bases. The CDR3 is made up of 16 amino acids. V was clipped by 5 bases and J by 4 bases; unmatched bases: 10. Per the germline V gene, CDR1 is SGHTA and CDR2 is FQGNSA. The CDR3 DNA is TGTGCCAGCAGCCTAAGACAGGGTATGGTCACCGGGGAGCTGTTTTTT. As protein: CASSLRQGMVTGELFF.

The V and J genes are TRBV7-2 and TRBJ2-5; D uncertain. Per the germline V gene, CDR1 is SGHTA and CDR2 is FQGNSA. V gave up 1 base and J gave up 2 bases, with 14 bases separating them. The CDR3 is 16 residues long. The chain's CDR3 is CASSLEGLGTQETQYF. The CDR3 DNA is TGTGCCAGCAGCTTAGAGGGCCTGGGAACTCAAGAGACCCAGTACTTC.

The gene calls are TRBV4-3 and TRBJ2-3, with D perhaps matching TRBD1 (5 bases). This CDR3 is 16 amino acids long. From germline, CDR1 is LGHNA and CDR2 YSLEER. The V gene lost 0 bases and the J gene lost 4 bases, with 14 bases spanning the gap. The CDR3 nucleotides read TGCGCCAGCAGCCAAGATCAGGGTAGTGGGGCAGATACGCAGTATTTT. The encoded protein is CASSQDQGSGADTQYF.

The rearrangement joins TRBV7-2 to TRBJ2-3; D is uncertain. The CDR3 sequence is 15 residues long. The V and J ends lost 0 bases and 1 base respectively, with 8 bases between them. Germline V lookup: CDR1 SGHTA, CDR2 FQGNSA. CDR3 residues: CASSLAADGTDTQYF. The DNA of the CDR3 is TGTGCCAGCAGCTTAGCGGCGGACGGCACAGATACGCAGTATTTT.